These 14 T cell receptor beta chains originate from one sample sequenced in a study of T-cell reconstitution after alpha-beta-depleted transplantation in children. TCRbeta library construction was performed incorporating unique molecular identifiers. TCRdb reanalysed the PCR reads using MiXCR and keeps one entry per CDR3 protein. The repertoire holds some 200,000 distinct CDR3 sequences, with around 9.7% as singletons. This sample comprised PBMCs from the stem cell graft donor, obtained from the stem cell graft. These TCRs come from a human donor who donated a stem cell graft to a child with SCID.

A few counts support this clonotype. This chain connects TRBV5-1 to TRBJ2-1; 9 bases are shared with TRBD2. V shed 3 bases, J shed 2 bases, and the junction held 6 bases outside the gene matches. Germline CDR1 SGHRS, CDR2 YFSETQ. The CDR3 runs to 16 residues. The DNA for the CDR3 is TGCGCCAGCAGCTACCTTAGCGGGGGTGCCTACAATGAGCAGTTCTTC. It specifies CASSYLSGGAYNEQFF. Drawing the rest from reference TRBV5-1 and TRBJ2-1, the complete variable domain is KAGVTQTPRYLIKTRGQQVTLSCSPISGHRSVSWYQQTPGQGLQFLFEYFSETQRNKGNFPGRFSGRQFSNSRSEMNVSTLELGDSALYLCASSYLSGGAYNEQFFGPGTRLTVL.

This clonotype was recorded at least ten times. The chain uses TRBV20-1 and TRBJ2-7; the D is unclear. With 3 bases removed from V and 0 bases from J, the gap between germline ends came to 12 bases. The CDR3 loop spans 14 amino acids. Germline-derived CDR1 and CDR2 are DFQATT and SNEGSKA (reference sequence). CDR3 loop: CSASFSGSSYEQYF. Written as DNA, the CDR3 is TGCAGTGCTAGTTTTAGTGGTAGCTCCTACGAGCAGTACTTC.

This clonotype was observed at least ten times. The chain is built from TRBV19 and TRBJ1-5; unclear D gene. The CDR3 spans 15 residues. The germline V gene encodes CDR1 LNHDA and CDR2 SQIVND (reference sequence). The V gene lost 4 bases and the J gene lost 3 bases, with 13 bases spanning the gap. CDR3 protein: CASSTPTGNNQPQHF. In DNA, the CDR3 is TGTGCCAGTAGTACCCCGACGGGGAACAATCAGCCCCAGCATTTT.

The rearrangement joins TRBV15 to TRBJ2-5; D gene unclear. Per the germline V gene, CDR1 is LNHNV and CDR2 is YYDKDF (reference sequence). The V end was cut by 0 bases, the J end by 2 bases, with 10 bases between. The CDR3 has 15 amino acids. The CDR3 DNA is TGTGCCACCAGCAGAGATAAGGCGGATCAAGAGACCCAGTACTTC. Its translation: CATSRDKADQETQYF.

This clonotype was counted many times. The CDR3 region is CASSLGLAGGEQFF. DNA of the CDR3: TGCGCCAGCAGCTTGGGGCTAGCGGGAGGTGAGCAGTTCTTC. The chain carries TRBV5-1 and TRBJ2-1; 11 positions match TRBD2. Trimming cost V 0 bases and J 9 bases; bases outside gene matches: 2. CDR3 length equals 14 residues. CDR1 and CDR2 from the germline V gene are SGHRS and YFSETQ.

The sample holds many counts of this clonotype. The V call is TRBV15, the J call TRBJ2-1; unclear D gene. Germline values: CDR1 LNHNV, CDR2 YYDKDF (reference sequence). V dropped 5 bases and J dropped 12 bases, with 14 bases sitting between them. The CDR3 spans 12 residues. Here the CDR3 reads CATSLVEVGQFF. The CDR3 DNA follows: TGTGCCACCAGCCTGGTGGAAGTCGGGCAGTTCTTC.

This clonotype came up many times. This sequence joins TRBV5-1 and TRBJ2-1, with D tentatively TRBD2 (6 bases). This CDR3 contains 14 residues. Per the germline V gene, CDR1 is SGHRS and CDR2 is YFSETQ. The ends were cut back, 2 bases at V and 2 bases at J, with 8 bases in the middle. The CDR3 DNA sequence: TGCGCCAGCAGCTTTTCGGGGGCCTACAATGAGCAGTTCTTC. Translating gives CASSFSGAYNEQFF.

This clonotype was picked up many times. V gene TRBV15 combines with J gene TRBJ2-7; the match to TRBD1 covers 7 bases. Trimming took 4 bases from V and 4 from J; bases not matched to a gene: 7. CDR3 length: 14 amino acids. The germline V gene has CDR1 LNHNV and CDR2 YYDKDF (reference sequence). CDR3 residues: CATSIFTGAYEQYF. The DNA of the CDR3 is TGTGCCACCAGCATTTTTACAGGGGCGTACGAGCAGTACTTC.

This clonotype was observed at least ten times. V is TRBV12-3 or TRBV12-4 and J is TRBJ1-2; D is perhaps TRBD1 (6 bases). V lost 7 bases to trimming and J lost 5 bases, with 17 bases between them. This CDR3 is built from 14 residues. CDR3 in amino acids: CASTRGGAQYGYTF. The CDR3 bases are TGTGCCAGCACCCGCGGGGGGGCCCAGTATGGCTACACCTTC.

This clonotype has at least ten counts. The chain has TRBV12-3 or TRBV12-4 and TRBJ1-5, with D possibly TRBD1 on 6 matching bases. The CDR3 is 16 residues long. V was shortened by 5 bases and J by 1 base, with 15 bases between the two germline ends. CDR3 amino acids: CASSQDRSPSNQPQHF. CDR3 DNA: TGTGCCAGCAGTCAAGACAGGTCCCCCAGCAATCAGCCCCAGCATTTT.

This sequence joins TRBV20-1 and TRBJ2-5, with 9 nucleotides matching TRBD2. Germline CDR1 reads DFQATT; CDR2 reads SNEGSKA (reference sequence). The CDR3 covers 14 residues. The V gene end was trimmed by 5 bases and the J gene end by 2 bases; junction bases not matched to a gene: 6. This CDR3 is CSARYLAGQETQYF. The CDR3 DNA is TGCAGTGCTCGGTACCTAGCGGGACAAGAGACCCAGTACTTC.

The sample holds many counts of this clonotype. The rearrangement links TRBV4-1 to TRBJ2-1; D is undetermined. Germline assignment: CDR1 MGHRA and CDR2 YSYEKL. V shed 3 bases and J shed 6 bases, with 6 bases lying between them. The CDR3 loop spans 12 amino acids. CDR3 nucleotides: TGCGCCAGCAGCCACACGGTCAATGAGCAGTTCTTC. Amino acid sequence: CASSHTVNEQFF.

The chain couples TRBV30 to TRBJ1-2, with D uncertain. The germline V gene has CDR1 GTSNPN and CDR2 SVGIG (reference sequence). This CDR3 is 15 amino acids long. V was shortened by 3 bases and J by 3 bases, with 17 bases between the two germline ends. The CDR3 spells CAWRNHGESYYGYTF. In nucleotides, the CDR3 is TGTGCCTGGAGGAACCACGGAGAATCCTACTATGGCTACACCTTC.

The chain carries TRBV20-1 and TRBJ1-1; 9 bases agree with TRBD1. Looked up from germline, CDR1 is DFQATT and CDR2 is SNEGSKA (reference sequence). CDR3 size: 17 residues. With 6 bases clipped from V and 0 bases from J, the junction kept 14 bases outside the gene matches. CDR3 in amino acids: CSAEGTGSPAMNTEAFF. In DNA form, the CDR3 reads TGCAGTGCAGAGGGGACAGGGTCGCCGGCCATGAACACTGAAGCTTTCTTT.